This TCR beta chain is drawn from a study of blood T cell repertoires in COVID-19. Study at large: Italy, Spain and the United States were the sources of the convalescent and acute COVID-19 samples. PBMCs, B-cell-depleted T cells, or T cells were the source of the cDNA or gDNA that made up the material.

The CDR3 runs 14 residues. With 1 base removed from V and 8 bases from J, the gap between germline ends came to 11 bases. Germline V gene data show CDR1 as SGHNT and CDR2 as YENEEA. Study processing details: The assay estimated nucleated cells by amplifying reference gene primers. Some clones are missing from TCRdb's copy, which holds only in-frame ones; the method was immunoSEQ multiplex PCR. The V and J calls and clone size are taken from that table; D and trimming were inferred from the DNA. The table records fewer than 250,000 clones, over 80% of them present only once. This TCR came from a human donor in a cohort sampled during active COVID-19. Sequencing input: peripheral blood. The chain joins TRBV11-3 to TRBJ2-2, with D possibly matching TRBD2 (5 bases). CDR3 region: CASSLGPGRGELFF. As DNA, the CDR3 is TGTGCCAGCAGCTTAGGCCCGGGAAGAGGGGAGCTGTTTTTT.